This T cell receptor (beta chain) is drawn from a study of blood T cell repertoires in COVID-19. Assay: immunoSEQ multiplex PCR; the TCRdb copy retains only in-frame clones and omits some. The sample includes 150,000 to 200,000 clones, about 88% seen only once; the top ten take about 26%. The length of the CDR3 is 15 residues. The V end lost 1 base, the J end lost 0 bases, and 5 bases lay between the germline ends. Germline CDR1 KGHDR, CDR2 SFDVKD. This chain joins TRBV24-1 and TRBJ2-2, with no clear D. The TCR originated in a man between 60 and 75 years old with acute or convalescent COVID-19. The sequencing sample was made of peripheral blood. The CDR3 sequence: CATSDFAANTGELFF. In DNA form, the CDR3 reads TGTGCCACCAGTGATTTTGCGGCGAACACCGGGGAGCTGTTTTTT.